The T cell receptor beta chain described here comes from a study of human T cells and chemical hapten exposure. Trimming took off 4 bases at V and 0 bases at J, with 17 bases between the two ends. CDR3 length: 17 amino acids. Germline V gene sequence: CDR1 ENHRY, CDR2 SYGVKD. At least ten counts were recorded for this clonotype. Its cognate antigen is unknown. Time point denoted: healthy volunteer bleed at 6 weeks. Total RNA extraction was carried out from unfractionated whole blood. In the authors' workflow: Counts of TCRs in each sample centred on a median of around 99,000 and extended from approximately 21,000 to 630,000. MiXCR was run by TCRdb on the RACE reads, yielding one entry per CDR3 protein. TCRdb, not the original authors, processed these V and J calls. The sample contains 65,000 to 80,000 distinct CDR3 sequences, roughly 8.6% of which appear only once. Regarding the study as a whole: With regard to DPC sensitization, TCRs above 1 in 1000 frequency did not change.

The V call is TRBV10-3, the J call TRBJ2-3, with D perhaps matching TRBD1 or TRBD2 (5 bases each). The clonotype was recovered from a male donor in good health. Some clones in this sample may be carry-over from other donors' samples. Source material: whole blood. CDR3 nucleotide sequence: TGTGCCATCAGTGCTGCCGGGGCCGAATTTAGCACAGATACGCAGTATTTT. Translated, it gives CAISAAGAEFSTDTQYF.